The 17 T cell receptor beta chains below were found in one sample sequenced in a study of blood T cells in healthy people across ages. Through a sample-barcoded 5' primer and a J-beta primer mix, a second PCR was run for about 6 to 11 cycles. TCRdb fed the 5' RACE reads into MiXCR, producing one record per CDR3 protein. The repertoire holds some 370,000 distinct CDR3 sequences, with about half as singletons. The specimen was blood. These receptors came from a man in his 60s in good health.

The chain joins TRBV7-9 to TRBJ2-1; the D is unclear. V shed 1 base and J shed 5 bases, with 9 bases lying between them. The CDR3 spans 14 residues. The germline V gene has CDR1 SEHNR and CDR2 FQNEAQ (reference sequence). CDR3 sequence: CASSLVTRHNEQFF. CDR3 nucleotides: TGTGCCAGCAGCTTAGTGACCCGGCACAATGAGCAGTTCTTC.

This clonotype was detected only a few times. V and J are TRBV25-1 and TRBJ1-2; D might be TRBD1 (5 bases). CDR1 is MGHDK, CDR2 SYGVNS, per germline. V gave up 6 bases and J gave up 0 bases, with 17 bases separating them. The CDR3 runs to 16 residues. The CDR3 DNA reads TGTGCCAGCAGCTACGGGGCAGGGATAGCTAACTATGGCTACACCTTC. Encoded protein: CASSYGAGIANYGYTF.

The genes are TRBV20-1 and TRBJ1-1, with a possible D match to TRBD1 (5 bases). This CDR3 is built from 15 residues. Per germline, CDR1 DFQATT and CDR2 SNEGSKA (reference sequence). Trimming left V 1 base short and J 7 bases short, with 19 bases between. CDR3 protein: CSARGSLDRLLEAFF. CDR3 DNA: TGCAGTGCTAGAGGCTCACTTGACAGACTACTTGAAGCTTTCTTT.

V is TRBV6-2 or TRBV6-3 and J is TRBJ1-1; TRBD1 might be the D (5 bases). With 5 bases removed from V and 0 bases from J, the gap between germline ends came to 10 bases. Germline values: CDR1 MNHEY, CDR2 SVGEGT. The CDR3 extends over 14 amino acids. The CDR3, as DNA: TGTGCCAGCAGTGTTGGACACTTGAACACTGAAGCTTTCTTT. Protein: CASSVGHLNTEAFF.

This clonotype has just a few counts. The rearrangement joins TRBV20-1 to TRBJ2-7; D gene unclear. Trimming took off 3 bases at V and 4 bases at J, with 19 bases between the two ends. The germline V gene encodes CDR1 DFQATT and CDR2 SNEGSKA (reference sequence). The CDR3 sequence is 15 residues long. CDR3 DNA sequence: TGCAGTGCTAGCGACCCGGGTGGAATCGTGTACGAGCAGTACTTC. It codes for CSASDPGGIVYEQYF.

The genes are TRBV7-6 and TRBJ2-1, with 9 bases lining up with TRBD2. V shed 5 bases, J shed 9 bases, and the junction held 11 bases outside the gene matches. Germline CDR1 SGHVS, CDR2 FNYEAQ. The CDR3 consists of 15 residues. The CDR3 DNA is TGTGCCAGCAGCGGGAGGCGGGGGGGCCTCGGTGAGCAGTTCTTC. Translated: CASSGRRGGLGEQFF.

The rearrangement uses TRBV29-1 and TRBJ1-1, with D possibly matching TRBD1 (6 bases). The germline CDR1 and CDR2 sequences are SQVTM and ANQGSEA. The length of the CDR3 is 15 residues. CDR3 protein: CSTLVKGGSITEAFF. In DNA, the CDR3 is TGCAGTACTCTGGTAAAAGGGGGATCTATCACTGAAGCTTTCTTT.

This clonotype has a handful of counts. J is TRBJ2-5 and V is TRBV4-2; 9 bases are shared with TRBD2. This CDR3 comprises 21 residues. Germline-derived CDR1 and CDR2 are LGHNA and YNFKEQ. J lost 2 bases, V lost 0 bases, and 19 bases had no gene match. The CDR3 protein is CASSQERSAGGLLQGQETQYF. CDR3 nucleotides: TGTGCCAGCAGCCAAGAACGTTCAGCGGGGGGCCTACTACAGGGACAAGAGACCCAGTACTTC.

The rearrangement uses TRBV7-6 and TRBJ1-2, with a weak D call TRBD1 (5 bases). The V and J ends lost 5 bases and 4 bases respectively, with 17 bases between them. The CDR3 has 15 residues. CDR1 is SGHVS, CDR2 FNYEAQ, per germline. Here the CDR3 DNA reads TGTGCCAGCAGCCCCGCGGAGGGACTCGGCTATGGCTACACCTTC. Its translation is CASSPAEGLGYGYTF.

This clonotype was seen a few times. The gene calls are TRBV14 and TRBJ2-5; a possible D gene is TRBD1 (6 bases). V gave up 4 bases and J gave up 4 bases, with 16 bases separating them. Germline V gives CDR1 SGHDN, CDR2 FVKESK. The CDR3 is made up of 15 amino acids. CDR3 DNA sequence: TGTGCCAGCAGCCGCAGAACAGGGTTCGGAGAGACCCAGTACTTC. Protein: CASSRRTGFGETQYF. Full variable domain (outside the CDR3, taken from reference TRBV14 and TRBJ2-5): EAGVTQFPSHSVIEKGQTVTLRCDPISGHDNLYWYRRVMGKEIKFLLHFVKESKQDESGMPNNRFLAERTGGTYSTLKVQPAELEDSGVYFCASSRRTGFGETQYFGPGTRLLVL.

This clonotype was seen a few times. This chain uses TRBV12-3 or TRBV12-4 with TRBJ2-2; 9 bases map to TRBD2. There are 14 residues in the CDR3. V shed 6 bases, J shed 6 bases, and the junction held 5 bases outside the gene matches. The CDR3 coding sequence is TGTGCCAGCAGGTCCCAGCGGGGGGCCGGGGAGCTGTTTTTT. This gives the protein CASRSQRGAGELFF.

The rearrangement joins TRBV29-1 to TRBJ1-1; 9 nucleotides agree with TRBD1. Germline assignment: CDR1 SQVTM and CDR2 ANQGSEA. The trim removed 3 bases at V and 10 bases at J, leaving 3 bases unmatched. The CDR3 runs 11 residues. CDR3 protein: CSVESTGGAFF. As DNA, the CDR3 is TGCAGCGTTGAGTCGACAGGGGGAGCTTTCTTT. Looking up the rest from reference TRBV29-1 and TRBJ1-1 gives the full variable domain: SAVISQKPSRDICQRGTSLTIQCQVDSQVTMMFWYRQQPGQSLTLIATANQGSEATYESGFVIDKFPISRPNLTFSTLTVSNMSPEDSSIYLCSVESTGGAFFGQGTRLTVV.

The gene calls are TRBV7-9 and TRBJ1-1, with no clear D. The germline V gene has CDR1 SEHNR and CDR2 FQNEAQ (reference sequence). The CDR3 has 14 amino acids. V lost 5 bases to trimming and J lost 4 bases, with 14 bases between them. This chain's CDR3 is CASSPTLWGTEAFF. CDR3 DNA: TGTGCCAGCAGCCCGACCCTTTGGGGCACTGAAGCTTTCTTT. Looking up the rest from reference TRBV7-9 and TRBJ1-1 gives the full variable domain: DTGVSQNPRHKITKRGQNVTFRCDPISEHNRLYWYRQTLGQGPEFLTYFQNEAQLEKSRLLSDRFSAERPKGSFSTLEIQRTEQGDSAMYLCASSPTLWGTEAFFGQGTRLTVV.

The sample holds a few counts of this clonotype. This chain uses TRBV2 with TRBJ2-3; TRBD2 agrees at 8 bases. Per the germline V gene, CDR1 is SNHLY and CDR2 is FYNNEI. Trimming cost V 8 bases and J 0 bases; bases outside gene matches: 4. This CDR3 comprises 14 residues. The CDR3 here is CASQRGSSTDTQYF. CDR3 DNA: TGTGCCAGCCAGCGGGGGTCAAGCACAGATACGCAGTATTTT.

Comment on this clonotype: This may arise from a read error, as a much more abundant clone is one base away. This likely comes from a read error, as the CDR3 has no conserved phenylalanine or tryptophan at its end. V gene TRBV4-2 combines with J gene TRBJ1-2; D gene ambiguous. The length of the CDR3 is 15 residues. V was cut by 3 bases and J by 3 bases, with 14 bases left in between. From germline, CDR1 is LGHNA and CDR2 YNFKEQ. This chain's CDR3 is CASSQTHSGDYGYTL. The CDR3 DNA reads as TGTGCCAGCAGCCAGACCCACTCCGGCGACTATGGCTACACCTTG.

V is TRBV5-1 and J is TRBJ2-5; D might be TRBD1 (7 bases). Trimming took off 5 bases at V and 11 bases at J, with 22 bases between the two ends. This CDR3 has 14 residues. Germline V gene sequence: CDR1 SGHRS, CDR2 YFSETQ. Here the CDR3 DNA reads TGCGCCAGCAGTCCGGCAGGGGGGAACAATGAGCAGTACTTC. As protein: CASSPAGGNNEQYF.

CDR3 amino acids: CASSWTAQYEQYF. The DNA of the CDR3 is TGTGCCAGCAGCTGGACAGCCCAGTACGAGCAGTACTTC. The V and J genes are TRBV7-2 and TRBJ2-5, with a tentative D call TRBD1 (6 bases). Gene TRBJ2-7 matches the end of the DNA better, so the J call may be wrong. Germline V gene data show CDR1 as SGHTA and CDR2 as FQGNSA. The CDR3 spans 13 residues.